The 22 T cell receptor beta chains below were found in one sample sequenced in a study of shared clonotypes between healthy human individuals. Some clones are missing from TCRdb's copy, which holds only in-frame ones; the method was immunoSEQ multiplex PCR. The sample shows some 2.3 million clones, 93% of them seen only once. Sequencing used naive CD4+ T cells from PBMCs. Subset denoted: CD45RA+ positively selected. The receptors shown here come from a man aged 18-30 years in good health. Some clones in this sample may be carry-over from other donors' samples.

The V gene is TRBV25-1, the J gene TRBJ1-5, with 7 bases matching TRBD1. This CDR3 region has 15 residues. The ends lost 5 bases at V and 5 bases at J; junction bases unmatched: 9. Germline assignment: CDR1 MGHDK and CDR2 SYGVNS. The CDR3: CASSSTGTRDQPQHF. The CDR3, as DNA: TGTGCCAGCAGTTCGACAGGGACAAGGGATCAGCCCCAGCATTTT.

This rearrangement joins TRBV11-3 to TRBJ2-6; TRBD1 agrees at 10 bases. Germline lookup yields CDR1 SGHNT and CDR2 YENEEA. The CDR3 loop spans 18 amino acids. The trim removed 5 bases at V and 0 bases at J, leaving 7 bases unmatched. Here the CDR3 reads CASSERDRGLSGANVLTF. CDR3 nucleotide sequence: TGTGCCAGCAGCGAACGGGACAGGGGCCTCTCTGGGGCCAACGTCCTGACTTTC.

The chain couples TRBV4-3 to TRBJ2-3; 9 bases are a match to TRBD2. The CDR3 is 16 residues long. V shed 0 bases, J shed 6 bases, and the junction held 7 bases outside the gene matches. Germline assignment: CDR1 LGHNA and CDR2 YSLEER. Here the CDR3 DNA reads TGCGCCAGCAGCCAAGATTACGGCGGGAGGGGGGATACGCAGTATTTT. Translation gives CASSQDYGGRGDTQYF.

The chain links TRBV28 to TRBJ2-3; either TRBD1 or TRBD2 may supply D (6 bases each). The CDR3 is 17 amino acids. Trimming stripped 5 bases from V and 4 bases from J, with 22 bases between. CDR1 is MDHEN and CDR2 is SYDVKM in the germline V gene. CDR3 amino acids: CASSVTPGAGSPDTQYF. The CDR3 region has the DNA TGTGCCAGCAGTGTCACCCCAGGGGCGGGAAGCCCAGATACGCAGTATTTT.

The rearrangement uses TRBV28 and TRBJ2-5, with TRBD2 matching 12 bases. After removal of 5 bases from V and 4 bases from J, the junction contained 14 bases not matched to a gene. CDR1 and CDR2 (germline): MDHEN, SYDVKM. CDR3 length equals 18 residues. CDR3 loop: CASSPGVPSGRAGETQYF. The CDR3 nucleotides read TGTGCCAGCAGTCCTGGCGTCCCTAGCGGGAGGGCCGGAGAGACCCAGTACTTC.

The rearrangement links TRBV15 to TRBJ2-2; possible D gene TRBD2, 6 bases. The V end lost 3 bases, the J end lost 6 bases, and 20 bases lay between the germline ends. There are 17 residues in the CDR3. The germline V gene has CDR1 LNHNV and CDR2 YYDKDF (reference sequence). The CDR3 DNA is TGTGCCACCAGCAGGGGCCCGGGACGGGAGTTATCCGGGGAGCTGTTTTTT. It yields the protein CATSRGPGRELSGELFF. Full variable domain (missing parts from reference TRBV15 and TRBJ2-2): DAMVIQNPRYQVTQFGKPVTLSCSQTLNHNVMYWYQQKSSQAPKLLFHYYDKDFNNEADTPDNFQSRRPNTSFCFLDIRSPGLGDTAMYLCATSRGPGRELSGELFFGEGSRLTVL.

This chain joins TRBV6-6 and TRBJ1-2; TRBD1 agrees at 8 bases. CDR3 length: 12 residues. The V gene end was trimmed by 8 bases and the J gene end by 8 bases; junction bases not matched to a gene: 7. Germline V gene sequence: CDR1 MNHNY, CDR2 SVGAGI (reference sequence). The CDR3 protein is CASLRRGQGYTF. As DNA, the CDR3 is TGTGCCAGCCTCCGCAGGGGGCAAGGCTACACCTTC.

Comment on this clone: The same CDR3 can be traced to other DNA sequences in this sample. CDR3 loop: CASSLAGRAYEQYF. The CDR3 DNA follows: TGTGCCAGCAGCTTAGCGGGCAGGGCCTACGAGCAGTACTTC. The chain couples TRBV7-2 to TRBJ2-7; tentative D call: TRBD1 (5 bases). The CDR3 is 14 residues long. Deletions cut 0 bases from V and 2 bases from J, with 8 bases between. Germline V gene data show CDR1 as SGHTA and CDR2 as FQGNSA.

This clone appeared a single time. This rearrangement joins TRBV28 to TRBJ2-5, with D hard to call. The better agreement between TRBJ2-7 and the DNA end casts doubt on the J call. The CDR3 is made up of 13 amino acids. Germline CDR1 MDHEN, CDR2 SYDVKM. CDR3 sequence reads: CASSRRSSYEQYF. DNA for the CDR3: TGTGCCAGCAGCCGTAGGAGCTCCTACGAGCAGTACTTC.

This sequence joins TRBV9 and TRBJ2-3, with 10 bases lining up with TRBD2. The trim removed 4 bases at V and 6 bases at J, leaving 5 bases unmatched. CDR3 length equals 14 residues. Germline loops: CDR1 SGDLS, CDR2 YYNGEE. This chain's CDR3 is CASSRAGGGDTQYF. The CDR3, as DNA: TGTGCCAGCAGCCGAGCGGGAGGGGGCGATACGCAGTATTTT.

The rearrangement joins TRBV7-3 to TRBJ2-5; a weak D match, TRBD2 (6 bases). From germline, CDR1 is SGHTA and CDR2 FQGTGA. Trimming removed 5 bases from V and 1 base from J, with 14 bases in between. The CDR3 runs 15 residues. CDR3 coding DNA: TGTGCCAGCAGCCCCACCCGGGGGTCCCAAGAGACCCAGTACTTC. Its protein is CASSPTRGSQETQYF.

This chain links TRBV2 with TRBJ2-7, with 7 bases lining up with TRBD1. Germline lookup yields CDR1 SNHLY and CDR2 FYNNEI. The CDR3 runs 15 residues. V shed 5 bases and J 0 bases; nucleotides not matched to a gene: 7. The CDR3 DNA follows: TGTGCCAGCAGTACGGACAGGTACAGCTCCTACGAGCAGTACTTC. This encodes CASSTDRYSSYEQYF.

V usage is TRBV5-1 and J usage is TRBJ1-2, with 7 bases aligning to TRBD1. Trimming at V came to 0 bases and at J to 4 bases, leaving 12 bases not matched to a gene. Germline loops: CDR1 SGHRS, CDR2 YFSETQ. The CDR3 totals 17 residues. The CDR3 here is CASSLAGRGRSTYGYTF. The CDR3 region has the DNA TGCGCCAGCAGCTTGGCGGGGAGGGGGCGATCTACCTATGGCTACACCTTC.

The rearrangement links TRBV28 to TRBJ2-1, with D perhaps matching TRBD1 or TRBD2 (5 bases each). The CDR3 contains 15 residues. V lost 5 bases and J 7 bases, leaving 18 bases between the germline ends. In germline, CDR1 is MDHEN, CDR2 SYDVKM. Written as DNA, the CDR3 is TGTGCCAGCAGTCCTCGAGGGCAGGGTGGGAATGAGCAGTTCTTC. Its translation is CASSPRGQGGNEQFF.

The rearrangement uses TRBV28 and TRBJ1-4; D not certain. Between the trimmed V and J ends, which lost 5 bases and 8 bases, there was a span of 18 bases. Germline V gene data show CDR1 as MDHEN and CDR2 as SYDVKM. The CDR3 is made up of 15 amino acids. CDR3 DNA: TGTGCCAGCAGTCCCCCACAGCGAAGGGTAGAAAAACTGTTTTTT. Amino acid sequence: CASSPPQRRVEKLFF.

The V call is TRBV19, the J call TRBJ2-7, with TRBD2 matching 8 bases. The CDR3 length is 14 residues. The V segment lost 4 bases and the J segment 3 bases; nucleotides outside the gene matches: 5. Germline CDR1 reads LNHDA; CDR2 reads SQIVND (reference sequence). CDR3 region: CASSTGLEFYEQYF. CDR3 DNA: TGTGCCAGTAGTACGGGACTAGAATTCTACGAGCAGTACTTC.

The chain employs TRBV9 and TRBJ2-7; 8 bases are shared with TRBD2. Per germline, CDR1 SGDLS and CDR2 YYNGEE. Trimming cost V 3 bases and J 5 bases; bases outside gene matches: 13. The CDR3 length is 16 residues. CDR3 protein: CASSATGGLAGNEQYF. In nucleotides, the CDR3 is TGTGCCAGCAGCGCGACCGGGGGGCTAGCGGGCAACGAGCAGTACTTC.

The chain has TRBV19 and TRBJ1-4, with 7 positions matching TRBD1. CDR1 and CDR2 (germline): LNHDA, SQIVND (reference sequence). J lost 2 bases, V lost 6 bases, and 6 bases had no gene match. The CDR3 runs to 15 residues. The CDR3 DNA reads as TGTGCCAGTAGCTCCCCCAGGGGGACTAATGAAAAACTGTTTTTT. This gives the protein CASSSPRGTNEKLFF.

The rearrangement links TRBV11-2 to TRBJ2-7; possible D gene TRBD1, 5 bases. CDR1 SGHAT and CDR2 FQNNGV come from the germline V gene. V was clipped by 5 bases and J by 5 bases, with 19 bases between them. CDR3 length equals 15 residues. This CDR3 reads CASSPRWAGSHEQYF. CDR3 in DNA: TGTGCCAGCAGCCCACGGTGGGCAGGGTCCCACGAGCAGTACTTC. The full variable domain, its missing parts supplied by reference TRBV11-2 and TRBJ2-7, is EAGVAQSPRYKIIEKRQSVAFWCNPISGHATLYWYQQILGQGPKLLIQFQNNGVVDDSQLPKDRFSAERLKGVDSTLKIQPAKLEDSAVYLCASSPRWAGSHEQYFGPGTRLTVT.

The CDR3 sequence: CASSLVRAGANVLTF. The CDR3 region has the DNA TGTGCCAGCAGCTTAGTGAGGGCTGGGGCCAACGTCCTGACTTTC. The chain joins TRBV11-2 to TRBJ2-6, with TRBD2 as a possible D gene (5 bases). V lost 1 base, J lost 2 bases, and 6 bases lay in between. From germline, CDR1 is SGHAT and CDR2 FQNNGV. The CDR3 spans 15 residues. Variable domain in full (rest from reference TRBV11-2 and TRBJ2-6): EAGVAQSPRYKIIEKRQSVAFWCNPISGHATLYWYQQILGQGPKLLIQFQNNGVVDDSQLPKDRFSAERLKGVDSTLKIQPAKLEDSAVYLCASSLVRAGANVLTFGAGSRLTVL.

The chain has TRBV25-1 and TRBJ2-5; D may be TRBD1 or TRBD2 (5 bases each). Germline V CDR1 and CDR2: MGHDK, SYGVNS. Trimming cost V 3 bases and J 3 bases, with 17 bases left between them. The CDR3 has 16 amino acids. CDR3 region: CASSDGGRGLKETQYF. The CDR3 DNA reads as TGTGCCAGCAGTGATGGCGGCCGGGGCCTGAAAGAGACCCAGTACTTC.

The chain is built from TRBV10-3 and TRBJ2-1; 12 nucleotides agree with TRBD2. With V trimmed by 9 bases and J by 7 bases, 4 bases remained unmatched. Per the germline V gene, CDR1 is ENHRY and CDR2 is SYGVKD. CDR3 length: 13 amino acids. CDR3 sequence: CAIKTSGRNEQFF. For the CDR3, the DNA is TGTGCCATAAAGACTAGCGGGAGAAATGAGCAGTTCTTC.